This paragraph covers one TCR beta chain sequence. Its cognate antigen is unknown. This sample was included in a study of CXCR3-negative and CXCR3-positive naive CD8 T cells. Each TRB cDNA library was prepared by 5' RACE (with UMI labels). TCRdb reanalyzed the 5' RACE reads, giving one entry per CDR3 protein sequence and no DNA. The sample table includes around 160,000 distinct CDR3 sequences. Study-wide results and caveats: Hydrophobicity was higher for TRB CDR3s found in CXCR3-positive naive cells than in CXCR3-negative naive cells.

The CDR3 is 21 amino acids. Germline loops: CDR1 SQVTM, CDR2 ANQGSEA. This receptor was taken from a human donor in good health. Some clones in this sample may be carry-over from other donors' samples. Sequencing was carried out using naive CXCR3+ CD8+ T cells from blood. As to subset: CD45RO-CCR7+CD27+CD95- naive CD8+ T cells expressing CXCR3 (TNR3+). The chain couples TRBV29-1 to TRBJ2-1; TCRdb's D call, TRBD2, is unchecked because there is no DNA. CDR3 sequence reads: CSVEVHPRLAGGPSSYNEQFF.